The next 12 T cell receptor beta chains were all read from a single sample in a study of T cell repertoires in cytomegalovirus infection (dated by TCRdb to about 2019). The treatment or condition label, as the study defines it: in vitro stimulation with specific CMV peptide epitopes to enrich CMV-specific T cells. Their antigens are not known. Instrument on record: Illumina HiSeq 1500. Using fastp trimming at Q25 and MiXCR clonotype assembly, TCRdb reanalyzed the public sequencing data and kept in-frame beta chains. Rows with a matching CDR3 protein are joined into one entry that keeps the most common DNA and genes. This sample has around 310,000 distinct CDR3 sequences in its table, and about 28% of those were observed once. Jointly, the top ten make up 20% of the sample. This sample comprised cultured PBMCs, obtained from culture after CMV antigen stimulation. The receptors here all came from a human donor in good health (CMV status not recorded). Some clones in this sample may be carry-over from other donors' samples.

Many counts were recorded for this clonotype. This chain joins TRBV4-1 and TRBJ2-3, with D perhaps matching TRBD1 or TRBD2 (5 bases each). Germline values: CDR1 MGHRA, CDR2 YSYEKL. This CDR3 is 15 amino acids long. The V and J ends lost 0 bases and 6 bases respectively, with 13 bases between them. CDR3 DNA sequence: TGCGCCAGCAGCCAAGATGGGCCTTGGGGGGATACGCAGTATTTT. Translation: CASSQDGPWGDTQYF.

This clonotype came up many times. The V call is TRBV5-5, the J call TRBJ1-5, with D unclear. The V and J ends lost 0 bases and 2 bases respectively, with 12 bases between them. This CDR3 contains 16 residues. The germline V gene has CDR1 SGHKS and CDR2 YYEKEE (reference sequence). CDR3 protein: CASSLDLGIGNQPQHF. DNA of the CDR3: TGTGCCAGCAGCTTGGACTTGGGGATTGGCAATCAGCCCCAGCATTTT. The full variable domain, its missing parts supplied by reference TRBV5-5 and TRBJ1-5, is DAGVTQSPTHLIKTRGQQVTLRCSPISGHKSVSWYQQVLGQGPQFIFQYYEKEERGRGNFPDRFSARQFPNYSSELNVNALLLGDSALYLCASSLDLGIGNQPQHFGDGTRLSIL.

This clonotype showed up just a few times. V is TRBV6-6 and J is TRBJ2-3, with 8 bases lining up with TRBD1. Germline V gives CDR1 MNHNY, CDR2 SVGAGI (reference sequence). V shed 11 bases, J shed 0 bases, and the junction held 7 bases outside the gene matches. CDR3 length: 14 amino acids. CDR3: CACRTGQSTDTQYF. CDR3 in DNA: TGTGCCTGCCGGACAGGGCAAAGCACAGATACGCAGTATTTT.

The CDR3 is CASSPQGGQPQHF. The CDR3 DNA reads TGTGCCAGCAGCCCACAGGGAGGTCAGCCCCAGCATTTT. The chain recombines TRBV12-3 or TRBV12-4 with TRBJ1-5; weak D call: TRBD1 (6 bases). Deletions cut 6 bases from V and 6 bases from J, with 12 bases between. This CDR3 has 13 amino acids.

This clonotype was observed many times. The rearrangement links TRBV7-2 to TRBJ1-5, with 7 bases matching TRBD1. CDR1 is SGHTA, CDR2 FQGNSA, per germline. This CDR3 spans 16 amino acids. The junction had 9 bases not matched to a gene; V was cut back by 2 bases and J by 5 bases. CDR3 region: CASSLSVAGGHQPQHF. The DNA for the CDR3 is TGTGCCAGCAGCTTAAGTGTGGCAGGGGGGCATCAGCCCCAGCATTTT.

This clonotype was seen a few times. The chain uses TRBV7-2 and TRBJ2-5; maybe TRBD2 (6 bases). CDR1 and CDR2 from the germline V gene are SGHTA and FQGNSA. The CDR3 sequence is 15 residues long. Trimming removed 4 bases at V and 2 bases at J, with 14 bases between. CDR3 sequence reads: CASSSVGLTQETQYF. DNA for the CDR3: TGTGCCAGCAGCTCGGTGGGACTCACACAAGAGACCCAGTACTTC.

This clonotype was found many times. The J gene is TRBJ1-5, the V gene TRBV6-1; possibly TRBD1 for D (5 bases). Per the germline V gene, CDR1 is MNHNS and CDR2 is SASEGT. V was pared by 2 bases and J by 2 bases, with 10 bases between. CDR3 length: 15 amino acids. CDR3 amino acids: CASSEKGRGNQPQHF. The CDR3 nucleotides are TGTGCCAGCAGTGAAAAGGGCAGGGGCAATCAGCCCCAGCATTTT.

This clonotype has just one count. The rearrangement joins TRBV6-1 to TRBJ1-2; D uncertain. CDR3 length: 12 residues. Trimming shortened V by 8 bases and J by 4 bases, and 11 bases separated the two germline ends. Germline V gene data show CDR1 as MNHNS and CDR2 as SASEGT. The CDR3 DNA reads TGTGCCAGCGCAGACTTTCGCTATGGCTACACCTTC. The encoded protein is CASADFRYGYTF.

V usage is TRBV7-9 and J usage is TRBJ2-5; unclear D gene. Germline V gene lookup returns CDR1 SEHNR and CDR2 FQNEAQ (reference sequence). Deletions cut 5 bases from V and 1 base from J, with 14 bases between. CDR3 length: 15 residues. CDR3 coding DNA: TGTGCCAGCAGCGCCCTGAACTTCGCCCAAGAGACCCAGTACTTC. This encodes CASSALNFAQETQYF. The variable domain in full, completed from reference TRBV7-9 and TRBJ2-5, reads DTGVSQNPRHKITKRGQNVTFRCDPISEHNRLYWYRQTLGQGPEFLTYFQNEAQLEKSRLLSDRFSAERPKGSFSTLEIQRTEQGDSAMYLCASSALNFAQETQYFGPGTRLLVL.

This clonotype was detected many times. The genes are TRBV7-9 and TRBJ1-2; a possible D gene is TRBD1 (6 bases). V was pared by 3 bases and J by 12 bases, with 23 bases between. Germline CDR1 reads SEHNR; CDR2 reads FQNEAQ (reference sequence). This CDR3 is 15 amino acids long. The chain's CDR3 is CASSFLGGGTINDTF. In DNA form, the CDR3 reads TGTGCCAGCAGCTTCCTAGGAGGGGGGACAATTAACGACACCTTC.

At least ten counts were recorded for this clonotype. The chain links TRBV7-6 to TRBJ1-6, with no clear D. The CDR3 sequence is 15 residues long. Trimming left V 0 bases short and J 11 bases short, with 14 bases between. The germline V gene has CDR1 SGHVS and CDR2 FNYEAQ. The CDR3 region has the DNA TGTGCCAGCAGCTTAGCGCTGCAGCCTAGGACACCCCTCCACTTT. It yields the protein CASSLALQPRTPLHF.

The V gene is TRBV20-1, the J gene TRBJ2-5; D is uncertain. Germline lookup yields CDR1 DFQATT and CDR2 SNEGSKA (reference sequence). Deletions cut 6 bases from V and 1 base from J, with 3 bases between. The CDR3 contains 10 residues. The CDR3 DNA is TGCAGTGCGGTCCAAGAGACCCAGTACTTC. Its protein is CSAVQETQYF.